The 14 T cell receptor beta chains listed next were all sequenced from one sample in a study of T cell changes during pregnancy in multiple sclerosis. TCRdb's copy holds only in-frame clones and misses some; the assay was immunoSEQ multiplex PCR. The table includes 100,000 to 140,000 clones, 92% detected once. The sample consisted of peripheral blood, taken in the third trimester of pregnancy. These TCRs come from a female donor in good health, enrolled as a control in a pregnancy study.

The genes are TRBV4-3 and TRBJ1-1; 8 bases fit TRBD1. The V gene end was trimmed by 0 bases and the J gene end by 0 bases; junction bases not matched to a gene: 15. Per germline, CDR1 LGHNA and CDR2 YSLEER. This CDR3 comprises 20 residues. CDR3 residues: CASSQDLEMAGGWMNTEAFF. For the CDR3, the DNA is TGCGCCAGCAGCCAAGATTTAGAAATGGCAGGGGGCTGGATGAACACTGAAGCTTTCTTT.

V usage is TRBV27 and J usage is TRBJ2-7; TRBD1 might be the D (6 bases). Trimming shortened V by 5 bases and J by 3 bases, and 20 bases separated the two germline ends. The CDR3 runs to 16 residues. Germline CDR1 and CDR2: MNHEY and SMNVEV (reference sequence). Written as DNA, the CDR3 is TGTGCCAGCAGTCTCACAAACCAGGGCAGGGGCTACGAGCAGTACTTC. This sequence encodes CASSLTNQGRGYEQYF.

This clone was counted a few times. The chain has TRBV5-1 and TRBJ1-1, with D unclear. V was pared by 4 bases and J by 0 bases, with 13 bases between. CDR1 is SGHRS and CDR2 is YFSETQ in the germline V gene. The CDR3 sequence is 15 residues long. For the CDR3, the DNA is TGCGCCAGCAGCCCCAGTGGAGGAATGAACACTGAAGCTTTCTTT. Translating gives CASSPSGGMNTEAFF.

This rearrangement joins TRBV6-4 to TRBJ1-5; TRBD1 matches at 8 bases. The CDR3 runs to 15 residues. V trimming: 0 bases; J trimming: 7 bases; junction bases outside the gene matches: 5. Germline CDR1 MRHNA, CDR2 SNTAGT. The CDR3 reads CASSDSTGEGQPQHF. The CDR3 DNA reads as TGTGCCAGCAGTGACTCGACAGGGGAGGGGCAGCCCCAGCATTTT.

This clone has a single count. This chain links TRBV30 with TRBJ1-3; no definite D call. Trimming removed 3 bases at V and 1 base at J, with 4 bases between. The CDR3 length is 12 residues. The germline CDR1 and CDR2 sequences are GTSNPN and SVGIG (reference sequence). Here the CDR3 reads CAWSGSGNTIYF. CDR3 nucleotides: TGTGCCTGGAGCGGGTCTGGAAACACCATATATTTT.

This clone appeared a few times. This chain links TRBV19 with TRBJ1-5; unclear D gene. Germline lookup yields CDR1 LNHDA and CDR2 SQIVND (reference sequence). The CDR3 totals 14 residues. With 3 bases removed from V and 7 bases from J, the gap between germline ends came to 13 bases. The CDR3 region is CASSIPDEWQPQHF. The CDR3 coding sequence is TGTGCCAGTAGTATCCCCGATGAGTGGCAGCCCCAGCATTTT.

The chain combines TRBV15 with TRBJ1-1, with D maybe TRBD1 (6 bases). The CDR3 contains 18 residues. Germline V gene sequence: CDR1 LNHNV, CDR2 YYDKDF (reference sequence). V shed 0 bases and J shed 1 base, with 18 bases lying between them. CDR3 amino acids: CATSRDVRGLPWNTEAFF. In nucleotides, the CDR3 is TGTGCCACCAGCAGAGATGTCAGGGGCCTCCCTTGGAACACTGAAGCTTTCTTT.

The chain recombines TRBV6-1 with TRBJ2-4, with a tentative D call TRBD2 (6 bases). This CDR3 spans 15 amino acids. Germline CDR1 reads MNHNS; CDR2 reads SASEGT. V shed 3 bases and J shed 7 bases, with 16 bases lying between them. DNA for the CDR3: TGTGCCAGCAGTGAGGGCTGGGGAGGAGGGAACATTCAGTACTTC. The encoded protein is CASSEGWGGGNIQYF.

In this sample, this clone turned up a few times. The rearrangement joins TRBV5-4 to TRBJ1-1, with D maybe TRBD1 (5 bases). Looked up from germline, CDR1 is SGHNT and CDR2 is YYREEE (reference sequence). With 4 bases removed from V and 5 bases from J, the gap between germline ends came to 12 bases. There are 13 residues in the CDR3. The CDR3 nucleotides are TGTGCCAGCAGCACACAGGACGGGACTGAAGCTTTCTTT. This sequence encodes CASSTQDGTEAFF.

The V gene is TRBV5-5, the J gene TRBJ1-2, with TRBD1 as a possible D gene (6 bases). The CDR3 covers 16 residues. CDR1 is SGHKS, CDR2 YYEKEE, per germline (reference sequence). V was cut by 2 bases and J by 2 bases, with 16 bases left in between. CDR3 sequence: CASSLTAGGHNYGYTF. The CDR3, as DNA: TGTGCCAGCAGCTTAACGGCGGGGGGCCACAACTATGGCTACACCTTC.

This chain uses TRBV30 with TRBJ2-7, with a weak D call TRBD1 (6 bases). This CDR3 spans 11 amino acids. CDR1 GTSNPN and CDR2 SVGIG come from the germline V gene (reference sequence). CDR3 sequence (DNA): TGTGCCTGGAGTAGTGGGGGCAGCCTCCGGGTC. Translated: CAWSSGGSLRV.

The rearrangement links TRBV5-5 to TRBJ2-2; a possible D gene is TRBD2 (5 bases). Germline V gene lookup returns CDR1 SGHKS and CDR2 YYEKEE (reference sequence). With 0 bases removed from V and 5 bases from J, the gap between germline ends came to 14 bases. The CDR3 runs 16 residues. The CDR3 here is CASSLVSGEITGELFF. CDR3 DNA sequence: TGTGCCAGCAGCTTGGTTTCCGGGGAGATAACCGGGGAGCTGTTTTTT.

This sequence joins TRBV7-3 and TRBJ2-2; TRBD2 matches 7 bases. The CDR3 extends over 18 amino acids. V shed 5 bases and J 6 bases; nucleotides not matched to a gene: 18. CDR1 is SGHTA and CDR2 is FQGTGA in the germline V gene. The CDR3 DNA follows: TGTGCCAGCAGCCCCCCGGGAAGTGCGGGGGTTTCCTCCGGGGAGCTGTTTTTT. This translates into CASSPPGSAGVSSGELFF.

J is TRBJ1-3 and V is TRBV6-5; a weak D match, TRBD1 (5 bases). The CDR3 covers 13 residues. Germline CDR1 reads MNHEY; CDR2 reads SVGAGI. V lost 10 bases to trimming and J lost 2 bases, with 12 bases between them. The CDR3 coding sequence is TGTGCCACCCTAGACAGAACTGGAAACACCATATATTTT. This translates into CATLDRTGNTIYF.